A single sample is the source of the 11 T cell receptor beta chains below, sequenced in a study of cytomegalovirus exposure and HLA in healthy donors. TCRdb keeps only in-frame clones here, not all; method: immunoSEQ multiplex PCR. The sample has 55,000 to 70,000 clones; 80% to 90% are singletons. Material for sequencing was PBMCs. Source of these receptors: a woman aged 18-29 years in good health and CMV-seronegative.

CDR3 bases: TGCGCCAGCAGCCAAGAAGGGGCGGGAGAACGCTATGGCTACACCTTC. Protein: CASSQEGAGERYGYTF. The chain uses TRBV4-1 and TRBJ1-2; tentatively, D is TRBD1 (5 bases). The V gene lost 0 bases and the J gene lost 4 bases, with 15 bases spanning the gap. Germline loops: CDR1 MGHRA, CDR2 YSYEKL. This CDR3 is built from 16 residues.

This clone counts as medium-sized. The rearrangement uses TRBV5-4 and TRBJ2-2, with 12 bases that match TRBD2. The V gene's germline CDR1 is SGHNT and CDR2 YYREEE (reference sequence). V shed 6 bases, J shed 5 bases, and the junction held 8 bases outside the gene matches. The CDR3 totals 16 residues. The CDR3 sequence is CASTTPGTSGTGELFF. The CDR3 bases are TGTGCCAGCACCACCCCCGGGACTAGCGGGACCGGGGAGCTGTTTTTT.

The genes are TRBV15 and TRBJ1-4, with D unclear. Trimming shortened V by 1 base and J by 5 bases, and 5 bases separated the two germline ends. This CDR3 has 13 amino acids. Germline assignment: CDR1 LNHNV and CDR2 YYDKDF (reference sequence). The CDR3 DNA reads as TGTGCCACCAGCAGAGTTAGAAATGAAAAACTGTTTTTT. It translates to CATSRVRNEKLFF.

This chain uses TRBV19 with TRBJ1-4, with TRBD1 identical over 8 bases. CDR3 length: 15 residues. Trimming removed 7 bases from V and 8 bases from J; junction bases left unmatched: 12. Germline lookup yields CDR1 LNHDA and CDR2 SQIVND (reference sequence). The CDR3 loop reads CASTALTGEREKLFF. The CDR3 DNA is TGTGCCAGTACTGCGTTGACAGGGGAGAGAGAAAAACTGTTTTTT.

This clone was picked up one time. The genes are TRBV5-1 and TRBJ2-2; TRBD2 aligns across 8 bases. CDR1 is SGHRS and CDR2 is YFSETQ in the germline V gene. This CDR3 contains 15 residues. V lost 2 bases, J lost 4 bases, and 4 bases stayed unmatched. CDR3 protein: CASSFITSGTGELFF. The CDR3 DNA reads TGCGCCAGCAGCTTTATCACTAGCGGCACCGGGGAGCTGTTTTTT.

The genes are TRBV7-2 and TRBJ2-7; 11 positions agree with TRBD2. CDR1 is SGHTA and CDR2 is FQGNSA in the germline V gene. This CDR3 comprises 18 residues. The ends lost 1 base at V and 5 bases at J; junction bases unmatched: 13. The CDR3 bases are TGTGCCAGCAGCTTAGGTTTGTTAGCGGGAGGGCCTAGGGACGAGCAGTACTTC. It is translated as CASSLGLLAGGPRDEQYF.

The V and J genes are TRBV7-9 and TRBJ2-7; 11 bases map to TRBD1. The length of the CDR3 is 13 residues. After removal of 11 bases from V and 2 bases from J, the junction contained 5 bases not matched to a gene. CDR1 SEHNR and CDR2 FQNEAQ come from the germline V gene (reference sequence). CDR3 coding DNA: TGTGCCGGAGGACAGGGGGCGACCTACGAGCAGTACTTC. It codes for CAGGQGATYEQYF. The whole variable domain, remainder taken from reference TRBV7-9 and TRBJ2-7, is DTGVSQNPRHKITKRGQNVTFRCDPISEHNRLYWYRQTLGQGPEFLTYFQNEAQLEKSRLLSDRFSAERPKGSFSTLEIQRTEQGDSAMYLCAGGQGATYEQYFGPGTRLTVT.

The gene calls are TRBV5-1 and TRBJ2-3; perhaps TRBD1 as D (5 bases). CDR1 and CDR2 (germline): SGHRS, YFSETQ. The V end was cut by 4 bases, the J end by 0 bases, with 12 bases between. There are 15 residues in the CDR3. The CDR3 loop reads CASSLDNLSTDTQYF. CDR3 DNA sequence: TGCGCCAGCAGCCTGGACAACCTCAGCACAGATACGCAGTATTTT.

The chain carries TRBV2 and TRBJ1-2; D is perhaps TRBD1 (5 bases). V lost 4 bases, J lost 7 bases, and 10 bases lay in between. The germline V gene encodes CDR1 SNHLY and CDR2 FYNNEI. This CDR3 has 12 amino acids. The CDR3 DNA reads TGTGCCAGCAGTGGTTCGGGGGTTGGCTACACCTTC. Translating it yields CASSGSGVGYTF.

V is TRBV28 and J is TRBJ1-5, with D perhaps matching TRBD1 (6 bases). The CDR3 sequence is 13 residues long. The V end lost 6 bases, the J end lost 5 bases, and 11 bases lay between the germline ends. From germline, CDR1 is MDHEN and CDR2 SYDVKM. In DNA form, the CDR3 reads TGTGCCAGCAGGACAGGTGGGCATCAGCCCCAGCATTTT. Its translation: CASRTGGHQPQHF. Using reference TRBV28 and TRBJ1-5 for the parts outside the CDR3, the full variable domain is DVKVTQSSRYLVKRTGEKVFLECVQDMDHENMFWYRQDPGLGLRLIYFSYDVKMKEKGDIPEGYSVSREKKERFSLILESASTNQTSMYLCASRTGGHQPQHFGDGTRLSIL.

This clone turned up a few times. The chain uses TRBV4-3 and TRBJ2-7; D is possibly TRBD1 (6 bases). Germline V gene sequence: CDR1 LGHNA, CDR2 YSLEER. The CDR3 has 15 amino acids. V lost 1 base to trimming and J lost 3 bases, with 13 bases between them. The CDR3 DNA follows: TGCGCCAGCAGCCAAGCTACAGGGACGGTCTACGAGCAGTACTTC. It is translated as CASSQATGTVYEQYF.